These 28 T cell receptor beta chains originate from one sample sequenced in a study of blood T cell repertoires in COVID-19. Using immunoSEQ multiplex PCR, the repertoire was profiled, and TCRdb retains in-frame clones only, with some absent. Of roughly 250,000 clones in the sample, about 90% were seen once. The sequenced material came from PBMCs or T cells enriched from blood (not recorded which). The receptors come from a woman younger than 45 with acute COVID-19.

This clone was observed once. The genes are TRBV11-3 and TRBJ2-1; 7 bases align to TRBD2. Germline V CDR1 and CDR2: SGHNT, YENEEA. The CDR3 is 15 amino acids. V lost 5 bases, J lost 6 bases, and 10 bases stayed unmatched. Here the CDR3 reads CASSQGLAGSNEQFF. The CDR3 coding sequence is TGTGCCAGCAGCCAGGGCTTAGCGGGTTCCAATGAGCAGTTCTTC. Supplemented by reference TRBV11-3 and TRBJ2-1, the full variable domain reads EAGVVQSPRYKIIEKKQPVAFWCNPISGHNTLYWYLQNLGQGPELLIRYENEEAVDDSQLPKDRFSAERLKGVDSTLKIQPAELGDSAVYLCASSQGLAGSNEQFFGPGTRLTVL.

V is TRBV28 and J is TRBJ2-7; TRBD2 matches 7 bases. The CDR3 consists of 14 residues. The ends lost 6 bases at V and 5 bases at J; junction bases unmatched: 10. CDR1 MDHEN and CDR2 SYDVKM come from the germline V gene. CDR3 in amino acids: CASSLVTSTHEQYF. The CDR3 DNA reads as TGTGCCAGCAGCCTAGTGACTAGCACGCACGAGCAGTACTTC.

The V call is TRBV12-3 or TRBV12-4, the J call TRBJ2-5; possibly TRBD1 for D (5 bases). The CDR3 length is 13 residues. V was trimmed by 7 bases and J by 5 bases, leaving 14 bases between them. CDR3 sequence (DNA): TGTGCCAGCAACCAGGGTCTCCGGGAGACCCAGTACTTC. It encodes CASNQGLRETQYF.

The rearrangement uses TRBV28 and TRBJ2-4, with D possibly being TRBD2 (5 bases). V was pared by 5 bases and J by 0 bases, with 11 bases between. The CDR3 covers 15 residues. Germline V CDR1 and CDR2: MDHEN, SYDVKM. This CDR3 is CASSETGLAKNIQYF. CDR3 nucleotides: TGTGCCAGCAGTGAAACCGGACTAGCCAAAAACATTCAGTACTTC. The entire variable domain, with the rest obtained from reference TRBV28 and TRBJ2-4, is as follows: DVKVTQSSRYLVKRTGEKVFLECVQDMDHENMFWYRQDPGLGLRLIYFSYDVKMKEKGDIPEGYSVSREKKERFSLILESASTNQTSMYLCASSETGLAKNIQYFGAGTRLSVL.

This chain joins TRBV5-4 and TRBJ1-4, with 7 bases identical to TRBD1. J gave up 5 bases and V 0 bases, and 7 bases lay outside the gene matches. This CDR3 contains 16 residues. Germline CDR1 reads SGHNT; CDR2 reads YYREEE (reference sequence). The CDR3 region is CASSLGNRGGNEKLFF. In nucleotides, the CDR3 is TGTGCCAGCAGCTTGGGGAACAGGGGCGGGAATGAAAAACTGTTTTTT. The entire variable domain, with the rest obtained from reference TRBV5-4 and TRBJ1-4, is as follows: ETGVTQSPTHLIKTRGQQVTLRCSSQSGHNTVSWYQQALGQGPQFIFQYYREEENGRGNFPPRFSGLQFPNYSSELNVNALELDDSALYLCASSLGNRGGNEKLFFGSGTQLSVL.

The table lists this clone with a count of one. This chain uses TRBV7-9 with TRBJ2-7; 8 nucleotides align to TRBD2. Germline trimming cut 5 bases from V and 2 bases from J; bases unmatched to any gene: 11. The CDR3 is 16 residues long. Germline assignment: CDR1 SEHNR and CDR2 FQNEAQ (reference sequence). CDR3 sequence: CASSVPLADLTYEQYF. CDR3 coding DNA: TGTGCCAGCAGCGTACCACTAGCGGACTTAACCTACGAGCAGTACTTC.

The rearrangement links TRBV2 to TRBJ1-4; 11 bases match TRBD1. The CDR3 loop spans 15 amino acids. The V gene end was trimmed by 9 bases and the J gene end by 3 bases; junction bases not matched to a gene: 6. CDR1 is SNHLY and CDR2 is FYNNEI in the germline V gene. In DNA, the CDR3 is TGTGCCAGTGGACAGGGGGCGAGGGCTAATGAAAAACTGTTTTTT. Protein sequence: CASGQGARANEKLFF.

The chain employs TRBV6-5 and TRBJ2-1, with TRBD1 matching 9 bases. The CDR3 runs to 11 residues. J was trimmed by 8 bases and V by 11 bases; bases with no gene match: 4. The germline V gene has CDR1 MNHEY and CDR2 SVGAGI. Here the CDR3 DNA reads TGTGCCTCGGGACAGGGCGATGAGCAGTTCTTC. As protein: CASGQGDEQFF.

The rearrangement uses TRBV2 and TRBJ1-2; the match to TRBD1 covers 7 bases. The junction had 1 base not matched to a gene; V was cut back by 10 bases and J by 2 bases. The CDR3 contains 11 residues. Germline V gene data show CDR1 as SNHLY and CDR2 as FYNNEI. In DNA, the CDR3 is TGTGCCACAGGGGGGAACTATGGCTACACCTTC. Its translation: CATGGNYGYTF.

The chain uses TRBV24-1 and TRBJ1-5; TRBD1 agrees at 10 bases. The trim removed 4 bases at V and 1 base at J, leaving 3 bases unmatched. This CDR3 contains 16 residues. From germline, CDR1 is KGHDR and CDR2 SFDVKD. The CDR3 here is CATSDKGQGSNQPQHF. The CDR3, as DNA: TGTGCCACCAGTGACAAGGGACAGGGGAGCAATCAGCCCCAGCATTTT.

CDR3 DNA: TGTGCCAGCAGCTTTAGAGGCCAGGGGGCCTACGAGCAGTACTTC. It codes for CASSFRGQGAYEQYF. The chain links TRBV5-6 to TRBJ2-7, with TRBD1 matching 7 bases. CDR3 length: 15 amino acids. Trimming took 2 bases from V and 2 from J; bases not matched to a gene: 7. Germline loops: CDR1 SGHDT, CDR2 YYEEEE.

This chain uses TRBV6-5 with TRBJ1-5, with TRBD1 matching over 9 bases. The germline gives CDR1 MNHEY, CDR2 SVGAGI. This CDR3 is built from 15 residues. J lost 2 bases, V lost 6 bases, and 5 bases had no gene match. The DNA for the CDR3 is TGTGCCAGCAGGGGGAGACAGGGGGGCAATCAGCCCCAGCATTTT. This encodes CASRGRQGGNQPQHF.

This clone turned up a few times. The rearrangement joins TRBV6-2 or TRBV6-3 to TRBJ1-5; 7 nucleotides align to TRBD1. The CDR3 loop spans 17 amino acids. Germline assignment: CDR1 MNHEY and CDR2 SVGEGT. J gave up 7 bases and V 2 bases, and 14 bases lay outside the gene matches. The DNA of the CDR3 is TGTGCCAGCAGTTACCCCGCGACAGGGACTAGCGGACAGCCCCAGCATTTT. Translated, it gives CASSYPATGTSGQPQHF.

The chain uses TRBV15 and TRBJ2-1, with a possible D match to TRBD2 (6 bases). With 3 bases removed from V and 7 bases from J, the gap between germline ends came to 13 bases. Germline V gives CDR1 LNHNV, CDR2 YYDKDF (reference sequence). This CDR3 contains 14 residues. The CDR3 DNA reads TGTGCCACCAGCAGGACTAGTGACGTGAATGAGCAGTTCTTC. Protein sequence: CATSRTSDVNEQFF.

J is TRBJ2-1 and V is TRBV27, with 10 bases aligning to TRBD2. The J segment lost 5 bases and the V segment lost 7 bases, leaving 5 bases of the junction unmatched. The V gene's germline CDR1 is MNHEY and CDR2 SMNVEV (reference sequence). CDR3 length equals 14 residues. The CDR3 coding sequence is TGTGCCAGCACTTCTAGCGGGGGAAACAATGAGCAGTTCTTC. Its protein is CASTSSGGNNEQFF.

J is TRBJ2-3 and V is TRBV7-9, with 8 bases aligning to TRBD2. Per the germline V gene, CDR1 is SEHNR and CDR2 is FQNEAQ (reference sequence). With V trimmed by 5 bases and J by 3 bases, 10 bases remained unmatched. CDR3 length equals 16 residues. The CDR3 is CASSTRGGPNTDTQYF. The CDR3 nucleotides are TGTGCCAGCAGCACTCGCGGGGGGCCGAATACAGATACGCAGTATTTT. The whole variable domain, remainder taken from reference TRBV7-9 and TRBJ2-3, is DTGVSQNPRHKITKRGQNVTFRCDPISEHNRLYWYRQTLGQGPEFLTYFQNEAQLEKSRLLSDRFSAERPKGSFSTLEIQRTEQGDSAMYLCASSTRGGPNTDTQYFGPGTRLTVL.

The chain couples TRBV7-2 to TRBJ2-7, with a weak D call TRBD2 (5 bases). Germline V gives CDR1 SGHTA, CDR2 FQGNSA. Trimming pared 5 bases from V and 4 bases from J, leaving 15 bases between. This CDR3 is built from 14 residues. The CDR3 DNA sequence: TGTGCCAGCAGCCGCAACCCCAGGACTTACGAGCAGTACTTC. Encoded protein: CASSRNPRTYEQYF.

This clone showed up just a few times. The chain couples TRBV6-2 or TRBV6-3 to TRBJ1-5; no definite D call. Germline loops: CDR1 MNHEY, CDR2 SVGEGT. The CDR3 totals 15 residues. V shed 2 bases and J shed 3 bases, with 11 bases lying between them. The CDR3 is CASSYLEGPNQPQHF. CDR3 sequence (DNA): TGTGCCAGCAGTTACCTCGAGGGCCCCAATCAGCCCCAGCATTTT.

This sequence joins TRBV6-5 and TRBJ1-5, with 10 bases fitting TRBD1. This CDR3 region has 15 residues. The V and J ends lost 6 bases and 2 bases, in that order; junction bases with no gene match: 4. Germline assignment: CDR1 MNHEY and CDR2 SVGAGI. CDR3: CASSQDRGGNQPQHF. For the CDR3, the DNA is TGTGCCAGCAGCCAGGACAGGGGGGGCAATCAGCCCCAGCATTTT.

The rearrangement uses TRBV2 and TRBJ2-7; tentative D call: TRBD1 (6 bases). V was cut by 8 bases and J by 6 bases, with 11 bases left in between. This CDR3 is 11 amino acids long. The germline V gene encodes CDR1 SNHLY and CDR2 FYNNEI. CDR3 nucleotide sequence: TGTGCCAGCGCTGACAGGCCCGAGCAGTACTTC. Translating gives CASADRPEQYF.

CDR3 loop: CATSRTPGGYTF. The CDR3, as DNA: TGTGCCACCAGCAGAACCCCGGGTGGCTACACCTTC. The chain combines TRBV15 with TRBJ1-2; D uncertain. The germline V gene encodes CDR1 LNHNV and CDR2 YYDKDF (reference sequence). This CDR3 is 12 amino acids long. V was clipped by 2 bases and J by 7 bases, with 8 bases between them.

The J gene is TRBJ1-1, the V gene TRBV15, with 7 bases matching TRBD1. V lost 3 bases to trimming and J lost 4 bases; unmatched junction nucleotides: 8. The CDR3 covers 15 residues. Germline CDR1 LNHNV, CDR2 YYDKDF (reference sequence). The DNA for the CDR3 is TGTGCCACCAGCAGGTTATTAGACAGGGCCACTGAAGCTTTCTTT. Its translation: CATSRLLDRATEAFF.

The chain recombines TRBV7-9 with TRBJ1-1; D not resolved. Per the germline V gene, CDR1 is SEHNR and CDR2 is FQNEAQ (reference sequence). The V end was cut by 5 bases, the J end by 7 bases, with 20 bases between. The CDR3 runs 15 residues. DNA for the CDR3: TGTGCCAGCAGCGTTGACTCTCAGCACGCCGGTGAAGCTTTCTTT. Translation gives CASSVDSQHAGEAFF.

The chain uses TRBV19 and TRBJ2-1; D might be TRBD1 (6 bases). Germline V CDR1 and CDR2: LNHDA, SQIVND (reference sequence). V was clipped by 4 bases and J by 3 bases, with 13 bases between them. The CDR3 sequence is 15 residues long. DNA of the CDR3: TGTGCCAGTAGTACTCAGGGGAGCCTCTACAATGAGCAGTTCTTC. This gives the protein CASSTQGSLYNEQFF.

The chain joins TRBV19 to TRBJ2-7; 7 nucleotides match TRBD1. Germline trimming cut 7 bases from V and 6 bases from J; bases unmatched to any gene: 12. The length of the CDR3 is 14 residues. From germline, CDR1 is LNHDA and CDR2 SQIVND (reference sequence). The CDR3 coding sequence is TGTGCCAGTACTATTACAGGGGAAGGTGGCGAGCAGTACTTC. Protein: CASTITGEGGEQYF.

This clone was seen once. The chain has TRBV28 and TRBJ1-2; TRBD1 agrees at 7 bases. The germline CDR1 and CDR2 sequences are MDHEN and SYDVKM. This CDR3 contains 13 residues. V was clipped by 1 base and J by 5 bases; unmatched bases: 1. CDR3 sequence reads: CASSLSQGYGYTF. Here the CDR3 DNA reads TGTGCCAGCAGTTTATCACAGGGGTATGGCTACACCTTC.

DNA of the CDR3: TGTGCCAGCAGCTTGGAACCAGGGTTGAGCACTGAAGCTTTCTTT. Translating gives CASSLEPGLSTEAFF. The V gene is TRBV5-4, the J gene TRBJ1-1, with D possibly being TRBD1 (5 bases). The CDR3 contains 15 residues. The germline CDR1 and CDR2 sequences are SGHNT and YYREEE (reference sequence). The V gene lost 0 bases and the J gene lost 4 bases, with 13 bases spanning the gap. Full variable domain (outside the CDR3, taken from reference TRBV5-4 and TRBJ1-1): ETGVTQSPTHLIKTRGQQVTLRCSSQSGHNTVSWYQQALGQGPQFIFQYYREEENGRGNFPPRFSGLQFPNYSSELNVNALELDDSALYLCASSLEPGLSTEAFFGQGTRLTVV.

V and J are TRBV10-2 and TRBJ1-2; no clear D gene. V dropped 3 bases and J dropped 4 bases, with 3 bases sitting between them. CDR1 WSHSY and CDR2 SAAADI come from the germline V gene. The CDR3 spans 11 residues. CDR3 residues: CASSDLYGYTF. The CDR3 DNA reads TGCGCCAGCAGTGACCTCTATGGCTACACCTTC.